This T cell receptor beta chain stems from a study of blood T cell repertoires in COVID-19. Turning to the study itself: PBMCs, B-cell-depleted T cells, or T cells were the source of the cDNA or gDNA that made up the material.

In the study's own analysis: Amplification of reference gene primers was used by the study to estimate nucleated cell counts. Profiled with immunoSEQ multiplex PCR; TCRdb holds only in-frame clones, not every one. V, J and clone size are taken as reported in that table, and D and trimming were inferred from the DNA itself. The table includes fewer than 500,000 clones, around 90% detected once. Participant age was roughly 18 to 90 years, and participants resided in 25 or so US areas. Donors were grouped by their self-reported clinical history. The origin of this receptor is a woman between 18 and 29 years old with acute COVID-19. The sequencing input was PBMCs or T cells enriched from blood (not recorded which).

The CDR3 DNA sequence: TGTGCCACCAGCACGGAGAGAGGGCTCAATCAGCCCCAGCATTTT. It yields the protein CATSTERGLNQPQHF. The chain uses TRBV15 and TRBJ1-5; unclear D gene. Germline CDR1 and CDR2: LNHNV and YYDKDF (reference sequence). The V and J ends lost 4 bases and 3 bases respectively, with 13 bases between them. The CDR3 runs to 15 residues.